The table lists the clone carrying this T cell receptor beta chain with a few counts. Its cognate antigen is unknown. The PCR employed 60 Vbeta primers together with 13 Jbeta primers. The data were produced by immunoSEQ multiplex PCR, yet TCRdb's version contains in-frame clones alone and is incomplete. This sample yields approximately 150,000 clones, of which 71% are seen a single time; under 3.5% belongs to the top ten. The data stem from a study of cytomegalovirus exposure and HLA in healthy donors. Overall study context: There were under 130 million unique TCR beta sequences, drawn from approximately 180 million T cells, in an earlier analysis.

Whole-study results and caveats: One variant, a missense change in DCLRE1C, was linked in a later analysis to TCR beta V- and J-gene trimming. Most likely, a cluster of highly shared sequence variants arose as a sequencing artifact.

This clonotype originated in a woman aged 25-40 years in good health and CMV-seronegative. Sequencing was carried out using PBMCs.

The CDR3 protein is CASSPLASGRSEQFF. CDR3 DNA sequence: TGTGCCAGCAGCCCCTTGGCTAGCGGGAGGAGTGAGCAGTTCTTC. The chain is built from TRBV27 and TRBJ2-1, with 11 positions matching TRBD2. Germline lookup yields CDR1 MNHEY and CDR2 SMNVEV (reference sequence). J was trimmed by 9 bases and V by 6 bases; bases with no gene match: 10. The CDR3 has 15 residues.